A single sample gave rise to the 10 T cell receptor beta chains below, sequenced in a study of CD8 T cells in ankylosing spondylitis. Overall study results and limits: A motif in TCR beta, a set of under ten highly homologous variants, appeared characteristic of ankylosing spondylitis blood.

TCRdb called the 5' RACE reads again in MiXCR, with one record for every CDR3 protein. In the table there are over 450,000 distinct CDR3 sequences, roughly an eighth of which are singletons. Their antigens remain unidentified. What was sequenced was blood, either unsorted or a sorted T cell fraction (not recorded which). These receptors came from a male donor with ankylosing spondylitis.

This chain links TRBV5-1 with TRBJ2-7; D gene uncertain. The CDR3 runs to 15 residues. The V and J ends lost 0 bases and 0 bases respectively, with 10 bases between them. From germline, CDR1 is SGHRS and CDR2 YFSETQ. CDR3 residues: CASSLVPESSYEQYF. The CDR3 coding sequence is TGCGCCAGCAGCTTGGTTCCGGAGAGCTCCTACGAGCAGTACTTC.

This clonotype was found a few times. The rearrangement links TRBV20-1 to TRBJ1-2; tentative D call: TRBD1 (5 bases). The CDR3 is made up of 14 amino acids. The germline CDR1 and CDR2 sequences are DFQATT and SNEGSKA (reference sequence). V lost 5 bases and J lost 4, with 17 bases in between. The CDR3: CSADGTPEGYGYTF. CDR3 in DNA: TGCAGTGCTGATGGGACTCCCGAGGGCTATGGCTACACCTTC.

The chain has TRBV7-8 and TRBJ2-1, with 8 bases matching TRBD2. The CDR3 has 16 residues. V was clipped by 4 bases and J by 4 bases; unmatched bases: 9. Per germline, CDR1 SGHVS and CDR2 FQNEAQ. CDR3 loop: CASSSRGTREYNEQFF. CDR3 DNA: TGTGCCAGCAGCTCCCGCGGGACTAGGGAATACAATGAGCAGTTCTTC.

CDR3 residues: CASSHYGYEPEFF. The CDR3 DNA reads as TGTGCCAGCAGCCATTATGGATACGAGCCGGAGTTCTTC. The genes are TRBV4-2 and TRBJ2-1; D is unclear. Germline-derived CDR1 and CDR2 are LGHNA and YNFKEQ. There are 13 residues in the CDR3. The ends were cut back, 3 bases at V and 14 bases at J, with 17 bases in the middle.

The CDR3 region has the DNA TGTGCCACCCGGGACACCGAGGTTGGCGATGAGCAGTTCTTC. This translates into CATRDTEVGDEQFF. V is TRBV24-1 and J is TRBJ2-1, with a weak D call TRBD1 (6 bases). There are 14 residues in the CDR3. Trimming left V 9 bases short and J 8 bases short, with 19 bases between. Per the germline V gene, CDR1 is KGHDR and CDR2 is SFDVKD.

The chain has TRBV20-1 and TRBJ2-1; possibly TRBD1 or TRBD2 for D (6 bases each). In germline, CDR1 is DFQATT, CDR2 SNEGSKA (reference sequence). This CDR3 has 15 amino acids. The V gene lost 6 bases and the J gene lost 1 base, with 16 bases spanning the gap. DNA of the CDR3: TGCAGTGCCTCAGAGGGGGGAAGATCCTACAATGAGCAGTTCTTC. It translates to CSASEGGRSYNEQFF.

The chain has TRBV9 and TRBJ2-3; 8 bases align to TRBD2. CDR1 and CDR2 (germline): SGDLS, YYNGEE. The CDR3 extends over 15 amino acids. Unmatched junction bases numbered 6, after V lost 2 bases and J lost 4 bases. The CDR3 is CASSVSGSLPDTQYF. The CDR3 DNA follows: TGTGCCAGCAGCGTCAGCGGGAGTCTCCCAGATACGCAGTATTTT.

Ten or more counts support this clonotype. The chain couples TRBV11-2 to TRBJ2-3; D not certain. The CDR3 covers 12 residues. Trimming stripped 5 bases from V and 5 bases from J, with 8 bases between. Germline-derived CDR1 and CDR2 are SGHAT and FQNNGV. The CDR3 DNA follows: TGTGCCAGCAGCGTCCGAGGAGATACGCAGTATTTT. It codes for CASSVRGDTQYF.

There are many counts of this clonotype. The V and J genes are TRBV20-1 and TRBJ2-1; maybe TRBD2 (7 bases). This CDR3 contains 15 residues. Deletions cut 2 bases from V and 8 bases from J, with 19 bases between. In germline, CDR1 is DFQATT, CDR2 SNEGSKA (reference sequence). CDR3 residues: CSARLASREGDEQFF. In nucleotides, the CDR3 is TGCAGTGCTAGACTTGCCTCCAGGGAGGGGGATGAGCAGTTCTTC.

In its sample, this clonotype was seen a few times. The J gene is TRBJ2-3, the V gene TRBV5-1; 9 positions match TRBD2. In germline, CDR1 is SGHRS, CDR2 YFSETQ. J was trimmed by 7 bases and V by 4 bases; bases with no gene match: 13. The CDR3 is 16 amino acids. CDR3 loop: CASSQINAASGNTQYF. CDR3 coding DNA: TGCGCCAGCAGCCAAATTAACGCGGCTAGCGGGAATACGCAGTATTTT.